The next 30 T cell receptor beta chains were all read from a single sample in a study of radiation and T cells in renal cell carcinoma. TCRdb's copy holds only in-frame clones and misses some; the assay was immunoSEQ multiplex PCR. Among some 44,000 clones listed, nearly 85% were seen once. Stated time point: blood 4 weeks post-SBRT, at nephrectomy. Described treatment: 15 Gy SBRT to primary tumor, nephrectomy 4 weeks later. The sequenced sample was blood, obtained from a patient whose treatment included radiotherapy and nephrectomy. The receptor set was obtained from a woman in her seventies with renal cell carcinoma.

The V call is TRBV5-1, the J call TRBJ2-7; D perhaps matches TRBD1 (8 bases). Trimming took off 0 bases at V and 2 bases at J, with 15 bases between the two ends. Germline-derived CDR1 and CDR2 are SGHRS and YFSETQ. The CDR3 is 16 amino acids. For the CDR3, the DNA is TGCGCCAGCAGCTTGGGGACAGGGAGGGCCCCCTACGAGCAGTACTTC. Translated, it gives CASSLGTGRAPYEQYF.

The gene calls are TRBV5-1 and TRBJ2-1, with 7 bases that match TRBD2. This CDR3 is built from 15 residues. Per germline, CDR1 SGHRS and CDR2 YFSETQ. J gave up 2 bases and V 2 bases, and 4 bases lay outside the gene matches. The CDR3 reads CASSLSGVPYNEQFF. As DNA, the CDR3 is TGCGCCAGCAGCTTAAGCGGGGTCCCCTACAATGAGCAGTTCTTC.

The CDR3 loop reads CASSAHQGSTYEQYF. The CDR3 DNA is TGTGCCAGCAGCGCCCACCAGGGCTCAACCTACGAGCAGTACTTC. This chain links TRBV9 with TRBJ2-7, with D tentatively TRBD1 (5 bases). There are 15 residues in the CDR3. Germline values: CDR1 SGDLS, CDR2 YYNGEE. Trimming left V 3 bases short and J 2 bases short, with 15 bases between.

The V gene is TRBV28, the J gene TRBJ2-6, with no clear D. Germline loops: CDR1 MDHEN, CDR2 SYDVKM. Trimming removed 5 bases at V and 0 bases at J, with 11 bases between. The CDR3 is made up of 16 amino acids. The CDR3 region has the DNA TGTGCCAGCAGTGTGGGTCTCCCCTCTGGGGCCAACGTCCTGACTTTC. This gives the protein CASSVGLPSGANVLTF.

This rearrangement joins TRBV14 to TRBJ1-1; 8 bases match TRBD1. The V and J ends lost 4 bases and 4 bases, in that order; junction bases with no gene match: 5. The CDR3 runs to 14 residues. Germline V gene lookup returns CDR1 SGHDN and CDR2 FVKESK. As DNA, the CDR3 is TGTGCCAGCAGCCTACTAGGGACAGGCACTGAAGCTTTCTTT. Its protein product is CASSLLGTGTEAFF. The variable domain in full, with the rest retrieved from reference TRBV14 and TRBJ1-1, is EAGVTQFPSHSVIEKGQTVTLRCDPISGHDNLYWYRRVMGKEIKFLLHFVKESKQDESGMPNNRFLAERTGGTYSTLKVQPAELEDSGVYFCASSLLGTGTEAFFGQGTRLTVV.

The chain employs TRBV27 and TRBJ2-1; 9 bases align to TRBD1. V lost 2 bases and J lost 6; bases outside the gene matches: 11. CDR3 length: 17 amino acids. Germline assignment: CDR1 MNHEY and CDR2 SMNVEV (reference sequence). CDR3 loop: CASSLTGGYFLRNEQFF. As DNA, the CDR3 is TGTGCCAGCAGTTTAACAGGGGGCTACTTCTTACGCAATGAGCAGTTCTTC.

The CDR3 protein is CASTTTRQGENYGYTF. The CDR3 bases are TGTGCCAGCACCACTACCAGACAGGGGGAAAACTATGGCTACACCTTC. V and J are TRBV6-6 and TRBJ1-2; 9 bases are a match to TRBD1. V was pared by 7 bases and J by 2 bases, with 11 bases of the junction left unmatched. The CDR3 spans 16 residues. Per the germline V gene, CDR1 is MNHNY and CDR2 is SVGAGI (reference sequence).

The rearrangement joins TRBV6-1 to TRBJ2-1, with D possibly being TRBD1 or TRBD2 (6 bases each). The CDR3 runs to 15 residues. The V end lost 6 bases, the J end lost 5 bases, and 17 bases lay between the germline ends. CDR1 and CDR2 (germline): MNHNS, SASEGT. This CDR3 is CASRTLGGPNNEQFF. CDR3 DNA: TGTGCCAGCAGGACCTTAGGGGGGCCGAACAATGAGCAGTTCTTC.

The V gene is TRBV4-3, the J gene TRBJ2-1; 10 bases fit TRBD2. Germline-derived CDR1 and CDR2 are LGHNA and YSLEER. Germline trimming cut 1 base from V and 0 bases from J; bases unmatched to any gene: 3. CDR3 size: 17 residues. CDR3 in amino acids: CASSQGPSGSSYNEQFF. DNA of the CDR3: TGCGCCAGCAGCCAAGGGCCTAGCGGGAGCTCCTACAATGAGCAGTTCTTC.

This clone was detected once. V is TRBV15 and J is TRBJ2-7, with 8 nucleotides matching TRBD1. Germline V gene lookup returns CDR1 LNHNV and CDR2 YYDKDF (reference sequence). Trimming removed 5 bases from V and 2 bases from J; junction bases left unmatched: 2. The CDR3 runs 13 residues. The CDR3 here is CATSGTGAYEQYF. The CDR3 DNA follows: TGTGCCACCAGCGGGACAGGCGCCTACGAGCAGTACTTC.

CDR3 in DNA: TGTGCCAGCAGGAGGACAGACGGGGAGCTGTTTTTT. Translation: CASRRTDGELFF. V usage is TRBV2 and J usage is TRBJ2-2, with a possible D match to TRBD1 (6 bases). Germline V lookup: CDR1 SNHLY, CDR2 FYNNEI. This CDR3 comprises 12 residues. V gave up 6 bases and J gave up 7 bases, with 9 bases separating them.

The V and J genes are TRBV27 and TRBJ2-7; perhaps TRBD2 as D (5 bases). Trimming shortened V by 3 bases and J by 3 bases, and 9 bases separated the two germline ends. CDR3 size: 13 residues. The germline CDR1 and CDR2 sequences are MNHEY and SMNVEV (reference sequence). Written as DNA, the CDR3 is TGTGCCAGCAGTTTTGCTCGGGGCTACGAGCAGTACTTC. It yields the protein CASSFARGYEQYF.

The chain combines TRBV2 with TRBJ2-2; D remains unclear. Trimming removed 7 bases at V and 6 bases at J, with 9 bases between. Germline V gene sequence: CDR1 SNHLY, CDR2 FYNNEI. This CDR3 region has 12 residues. CDR3 sequence (DNA): TGTGCCAGCATAGGTTCCGCCGGGGAGCTGTTTTTT. Translated, it gives CASIGSAGELFF.

The rearrangement links TRBV7-2 to TRBJ2-2, with TRBD2 identical over 16 bases. The CDR3 is 17 residues long. Per germline, CDR1 SGHTA and CDR2 FQGNSA. V trimming: 3 bases; J trimming: 4 bases; junction bases outside the gene matches: 2. The CDR3 sequence is CASSLGLAGGGTGELFF. CDR3 in DNA: TGTGCCAGCAGCTTGGGACTAGCGGGAGGGGGCACCGGGGAGCTGTTTTTT.

This chain uses TRBV5-1 with TRBJ2-5; 10 bases agree with TRBD2. The germline V gene has CDR1 SGHRS and CDR2 YFSETQ. After removal of 0 bases from V and 4 bases from J, the junction contained 6 bases not matched to a gene. The CDR3 contains 16 residues. The CDR3 spells CASSLGASGSSETQYF. CDR3 coding DNA: TGCGCCAGCAGCTTGGGGGCTAGCGGGAGCTCAGAGACCCAGTACTTC.

The chain links TRBV7-6 to TRBJ1-4, with D hard to call. From germline, CDR1 is SGHVS and CDR2 FNYEAQ. The CDR3 contains 15 residues. Trimming stripped 5 bases from V and 1 base from J, with 11 bases between. CDR3 in DNA: TGTGCCAGCAGCCCTGCGGTGGGAACTAATGAAAAACTGTTTTTT. It specifies CASSPAVGTNEKLFF.

The chain recombines TRBV7-9 with TRBJ2-3; 8 nucleotides align to TRBD1. CDR1 SEHNR and CDR2 FQNEAQ come from the germline V gene (reference sequence). J lost 0 bases, V lost 5 bases, and 4 bases had no gene match. The CDR3 consists of 15 residues. DNA of the CDR3: TGTGCCAGCAGCGATGGACAGGGAAGCACAGATACGCAGTATTTT. Amino acid sequence: CASSDGQGSTDTQYF. The entire variable domain, with the rest obtained from reference TRBV7-9 and TRBJ2-3, is as follows: DTGVSQNPRHKITKRGQNVTFRCDPISEHNRLYWYRQTLGQGPEFLTYFQNEAQLEKSRLLSDRFSAERPKGSFSTLEIQRTEQGDSAMYLCASSDGQGSTDTQYFGPGTRLTVL.

The CDR3 DNA reads as TGCGCCAGCAGCCAAGGGACTAGCGGGGGGAAGCAGTACTTC. Translating gives CASSQGTSGGKQYF. V usage is TRBV4-1 and J usage is TRBJ2-7, with 14 bases identical to TRBD2. The germline V gene has CDR1 MGHRA and CDR2 YSYEKL. This CDR3 region has 14 residues. Trimming removed 1 base from V and 8 bases from J; junction bases left unmatched: 1.

This chain joins TRBV6-5 and TRBJ2-1; 8 bases align to TRBD2. The CDR3 extends over 16 amino acids. The V gene's germline CDR1 is MNHEY and CDR2 SVGAGI. V was clipped by 2 bases and J by 7 bases; unmatched bases: 10. CDR3 sequence: CASSYQAGAPANEQFF. CDR3 sequence (DNA): TGTGCCAGCAGTTACCAAGCGGGGGCCCCCGCGAATGAGCAGTTCTTC.

This CDR3 reads CASSLAGLGGTDTQYF. The DNA for the CDR3 is TGCGCCAGCAGCTTGGCCGGGCTGGGAGGCACAGATACGCAGTATTTT. The chain combines TRBV5-1 with TRBJ2-3, with a tentative D call TRBD2 (5 bases). CDR3 length equals 16 residues. Germline loops: CDR1 SGHRS, CDR2 YFSETQ. The ends were cut back, 0 bases at V and 1 base at J, with 12 bases in the middle.

The CDR3 protein is CASSTPGTGATDNEKLFF. DNA of the CDR3: TGTGCCAGTAGTACACCCGGGACAGGGGCGACGGATAATGAAAAACTGTTTTTT. The J gene is TRBJ1-4, the V gene TRBV19, with TRBD1 matching over 10 bases. The germline V gene encodes CDR1 LNHDA and CDR2 SQIVND (reference sequence). Trimming removed 4 bases from V and 4 bases from J; junction bases left unmatched: 12. The CDR3 totals 18 residues.

J is TRBJ1-1 and V is TRBV27; TRBD1 aligns across 7 bases. The V and J ends lost 6 bases and 1 base, in that order; junction bases with no gene match: 14. This CDR3 is 17 amino acids long. Germline CDR1 reads MNHEY; CDR2 reads SMNVEV (reference sequence). The CDR3 region has the DNA TGTGCCAGCAGCCGGAGGGGACAGCTCGAAGAGAACACTGAAGCTTTCTTT. This translates into CASSRRGQLEENTEAFF.

V usage is TRBV5-6 and J usage is TRBJ2-7, with 8 bases identical to TRBD1. J lost 7 bases, V lost 5 bases, and 8 bases had no gene match. The CDR3 spans 13 residues. Per the germline V gene, CDR1 is SGHDT and CDR2 is YYEEEE. As DNA, the CDR3 is TGTGCCAGCAGTCCGACAGGGGCGGGGGAGCAGTACTTC. Encoded protein: CASSPTGAGEQYF.

The genes are TRBV11-2 and TRBJ2-3; tentatively, D is TRBD1 (6 bases). This CDR3 region has 13 residues. Deletions cut 1 base from V and 13 bases from J, with 15 bases between. In germline, CDR1 is SGHAT, CDR2 FQNNGV. CDR3 DNA sequence: TGTGCCAGCAGCTTAGTCCCGGGCCCAGGGGAGTATTTT. Amino acids: CASSLVPGPGEYF.

The rearrangement uses TRBV9 and TRBJ2-1; possible D gene TRBD1, 6 bases. Germline V gene data show CDR1 as SGDLS and CDR2 as YYNGEE. Trimming took 4 bases from V and 4 from J, leaving 18 bases between them. This CDR3 is 16 amino acids long. The CDR3 DNA is TGTGCCAGCAGCCCCCCAGGGGCGCCGAAATACAATGAGCAGTTCTTC. Its protein product is CASSPPGAPKYNEQFF.

This clone was detected only a few times. The V and J genes are TRBV7-9 and TRBJ2-5; weak D call: TRBD2 (5 bases). CDR1 and CDR2 (germline): SEHNR, FQNEAQ (reference sequence). The CDR3 loop spans 13 amino acids. Trimming stripped 7 bases from V and 2 bases from J, with 11 bases between. CDR3 coding DNA: TGTGCCAGCATTCGGGATTCACAAGAGACCCAGTACTTC. This gives the protein CASIRDSQETQYF.

The V and J genes are TRBV5-6 and TRBJ2-5; weak D call: TRBD1 (5 bases). Germline CDR1 and CDR2: SGHDT and YYEEEE. V lost 4 bases to trimming and J lost 0 bases, with 10 bases between them. This CDR3 spans 14 amino acids. In DNA form, the CDR3 reads TGTGCCAGCAGCGCTAGGGGTGACCAAGAGACCCAGTACTTC. Protein sequence: CASSARGDQETQYF. The complete variable domain, with remaining parts taken from reference TRBV5-6 and TRBJ2-5, reads DAGVTQSPTHLIKTRGQQVTLRCSPKSGHDTVSWYQQALGQGPQFIFQYYEEEERQRGNFPDRFSGHQFPNYSSELNVNALLLGDSALYLCASSARGDQETQYFGPGTRLLVL.

The rearrangement uses TRBV30 and TRBJ2-3; the D gene is possibly TRBD1 (5 bases). The V end was cut by 1 base, the J end by 8 bases, with 13 bases between. The CDR3 covers 13 residues. Germline assignment: CDR1 GTSNPN and CDR2 SVGIG (reference sequence). The CDR3 loop reads CAWSGVDRGTQYF. The DNA for the CDR3 is TGTGCCTGGAGTGGAGTAGATAGGGGTACGCAGTATTTT. The full variable domain, rest sourced from reference TRBV30 and TRBJ2-3, is SQTIHQWPATLVQPVGSPLSLECTVEGTSNPNLYWYRQAAGRGLQLLFYSVGIGQISSEVPQNLSASRPQDRQFILSSKKLLLSDSGFYLCAWSGVDRGTQYFGPGTRLTVL.

This chain links TRBV27 with TRBJ1-1; unclear D gene. The CDR3 runs 15 residues. With 8 bases removed from V and 0 bases from J, the gap between germline ends came to 16 bases. Germline lookup yields CDR1 MNHEY and CDR2 SMNVEV (reference sequence). In nucleotides, the CDR3 is TGTGCCAGCCAAGGGCGGCGTAACCTGAACACTGAAGCTTTCTTT. Amino acids: CASQGRRNLNTEAFF.

The chain couples TRBV5-5 to TRBJ2-6; D is unresolved. The CDR3 covers 17 residues. V lost 1 base to trimming and J lost 0 bases, with 11 bases between them. The germline gives CDR1 SGHKS, CDR2 YYEKEE (reference sequence). The CDR3 sequence is CASSLRSEYSGANVLTF. For the CDR3, the DNA is TGTGCCAGCAGCTTGCGGTCAGAGTACTCTGGGGCCAACGTCCTGACTTTC. Combining the CDR3 with reference TRBV5-5 and TRBJ2-6 gives the whole variable domain DAGVTQSPTHLIKTRGQQVTLRCSPISGHKSVSWYQQVLGQGPQFIFQYYEKEERGRGNFPDRFSARQFPNYSSELNVNALLLGDSALYLCASSLRSEYSGANVLTFGAGSRLTVL.